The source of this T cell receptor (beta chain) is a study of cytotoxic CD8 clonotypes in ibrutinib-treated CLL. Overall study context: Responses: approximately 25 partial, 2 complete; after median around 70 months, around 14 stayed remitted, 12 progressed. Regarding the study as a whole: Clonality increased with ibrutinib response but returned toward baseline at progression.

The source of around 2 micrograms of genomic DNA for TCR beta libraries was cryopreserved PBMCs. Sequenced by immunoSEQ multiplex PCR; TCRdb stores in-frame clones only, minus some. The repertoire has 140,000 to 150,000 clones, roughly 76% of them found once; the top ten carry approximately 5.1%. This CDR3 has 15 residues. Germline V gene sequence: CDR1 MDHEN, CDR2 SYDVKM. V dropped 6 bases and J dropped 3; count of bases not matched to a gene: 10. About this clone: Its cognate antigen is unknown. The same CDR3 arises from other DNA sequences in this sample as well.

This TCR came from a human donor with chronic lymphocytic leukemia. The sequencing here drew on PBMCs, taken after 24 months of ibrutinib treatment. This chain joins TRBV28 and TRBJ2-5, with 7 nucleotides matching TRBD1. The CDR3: CASSLAGGNEETQYF. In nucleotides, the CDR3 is TGTGCCAGCAGCCTAGCAGGGGGAAACGAAGAGACCCAGTACTTC. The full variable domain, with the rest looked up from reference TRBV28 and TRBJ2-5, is DVKVTQSSRYLVKRTGEKVFLECVQDMDHENMFWYRQDPGLGLRLIYFSYDVKMKEKGDIPEGYSVSREKKERFSLILESASTNQTSMYLCASSLAGGNEETQYFGPGTRLLVL.